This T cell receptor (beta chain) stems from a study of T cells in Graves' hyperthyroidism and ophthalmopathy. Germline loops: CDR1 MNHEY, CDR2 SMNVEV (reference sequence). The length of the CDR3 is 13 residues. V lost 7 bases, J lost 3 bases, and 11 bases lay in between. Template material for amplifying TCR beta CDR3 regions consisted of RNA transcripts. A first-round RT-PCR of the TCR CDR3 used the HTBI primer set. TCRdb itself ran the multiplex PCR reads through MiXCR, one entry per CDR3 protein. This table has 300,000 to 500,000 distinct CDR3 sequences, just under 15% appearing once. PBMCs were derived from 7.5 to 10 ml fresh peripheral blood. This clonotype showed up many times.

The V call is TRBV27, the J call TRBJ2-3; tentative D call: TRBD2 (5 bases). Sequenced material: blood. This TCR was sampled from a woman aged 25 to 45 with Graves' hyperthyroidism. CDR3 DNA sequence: TGTGCCAGCATCCCCCCGGGGACAGATACGCAGTATTTT. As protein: CASIPPGTDTQYF.